This TCR beta chain was documented in a study of blood T cell repertoires in COVID-19. Whole-study context: The analysed material was cDNA or gDNA that came from T cells, B-cell-depleted T cells, or PBMCs.

Trimming removed 5 bases at V and 7 bases at J, with 18 bases between. This CDR3 has 15 amino acids. Germline CDR1 and CDR2: LNHDA and SQIVND (reference sequence). TCRdb keeps only in-frame clones here, not all; method: immunoSEQ multiplex PCR. Of some 78,000 clones in the sample, 86% were seen once. Sequenced sample: peripheral blood. The receptor was isolated from a man between 45 and 60 years old with active or convalescent COVID-19. V gene TRBV19 combines with J gene TRBJ1-5; D not certain. The DNA of the CDR3 is TGTGCCAGTAGTCCTGACTCGGTGGTATTCCAGCCCCAGCATTTT. It codes for CASSPDSVVFQPQHF.